Listed below are T cell receptor beta chains from one sample, sequenced in a study of blood T cell repertoires in COVID-19. Method: immunoSEQ multiplex PCR; TCRdb's copy keeps in-frame clones and lacks some. The table lists some 300,000 clones, approximately 86% of them singletons. Sequencing was done on a sample of peripheral blood. All receptors come from a woman aged 65 to 85 with COVID-19, enrolled during active disease. Both conserved end residues are part of each CDR3. Fields, in order: V gene, clone size, J gene, D gene, CDR3 protein, CDR3 DNA. A D gene is named only where the DNA matches it firmly. Expanded clones are given a class, and other clones once, few, many or no size at all.

V: TRBV2
size: -
J: TRBJ1-1
D: -
CDR3: CASKAGGTEAFF
DNA: TGTGCCAGCAAGGCGGGGGGCACTGAAGCTTTCTTT

V: TRBV6-1
size: once
J: TRBJ1-2
D: -
CDR3: CASNGKGVAYGYTF
DNA: TGTGCCAGCAATGGGAAGGGGGTAGCCTATGGCTACACCTTC

V: TRBV9
size: -
J: TRBJ2-5
D: TRBD1
CDR3: CASSAEDRAGETQYF
DNA: TGTGCCAGCAGCGCGGAGGACAGGGCGGGAGAGACCCAGTACTTC

V: TRBV5-1
size: -
J: TRBJ1-5
D: -
CDR3: CASSLEGSNQPQHF
DNA: TGCGCCAGCAGCTTAGAGGGATCCAATCAGCCCCAGCATTTT

V: TRBV30
size: -
J: TRBJ2-7
D: -
CDR3: CAWSWGSSSYEQYF
DNA: TGTGCCTGGAGCTGGGGCTCCTCCTCCTACGAGCAGTACTTC

V: TRBV7-2
size: -
J: TRBJ2-7
D: TRBD1
CDR3: CASSLVGQGFYEQYF
DNA: TGTGCCAGCAGCTTGGTAGGACAGGGTTTCTACGAGCAGTACTTC

V: TRBV2
size: -
J: TRBJ2-4
D: -
CDR3: CASSVLQGPDGNIQYF
DNA: TGTGCCAGCAGTGTTCTCCAGGGGCCCGACGGGAACATTCAGTACTTC

V: TRBV7-2
size: -
J: TRBJ2-1
D: -
CDR3: CASSLATGYEQFF
DNA: TGTGCCAGCAGCTTAGCTACCGGGTATGAGCAGTTCTTC

V: TRBV5-5
size: -
J: TRBJ2-7
D: TRBD2
CDR3: CASSLGFFSGGSYEQYF
DNA: TGTGCCAGCAGCTTGGGTTTCTTTAGCGGGGGGTCCTACGAGCAGTACTTC

V: TRBV19
size: -
J: TRBJ1-1
D: TRBD1
CDR3: CASSKFRDRGLEDTEAFF
DNA: TGTGCCAGTAGTAAATTCCGGGACAGGGGGCTAGAGGACACTGAAGCTTTCTTT

V: TRBV10-3
size: -
J: TRBJ1-1
D: -
CDR3: CAISDLQGLNTEAFF
DNA: TGTGCCATCAGTGACTTACAGGGTTTGAACACTGAAGCTTTCTTT

V: TRBV12-5
size: few
J: TRBJ1-1
D: -
CDR3: CASGPRAVTEAFF
DNA: TGTGCTAGTGGTCCCCGCGCGGTCACTGAAGCTTTCTTT

V: TRBV19
size: -
J: TRBJ2-7
D: TRBD1
CDR3: CASSMGQGAYEQYF
DNA: TGTGCCAGTAGTATGGGACAGGGGGCTTACGAGCAGTACTTC

V: TRBV30
size: once
J: TRBJ2-7
D: TRBD1
CDR3: CAWGPGTGSYEQYF
DNA: TGTGCCTGGGGCCCCGGGACAGGCTCCTACGAGCAGTACTTC

V: TRBV15
size: -
J: TRBJ2-2
D: TRBD2
CDR3: CATSEIAGVTGELFF
DNA: TGTGCCACCAGCGAGATAGCGGGGGTCACCGGGGAGCTGTTTTTT

V: TRBV6-6
size: -
J: TRBJ2-7
D: TRBD1
CDR3: CASSTGTGQREQYF
DNA: TGTGCCAGCAGCACGGGGACAGGGCAAAGAGAGCAGTACTTC

V: TRBV28
size: -
J: TRBJ2-5
D: -
CDR3: CASSPPWGLETQYF
DNA: TGTGCCAGCAGTCCCCCTTGGGGCTTGGAGACCCAGTACTTC

V: TRBV6-5
size: -
J: TRBJ1-1
D: TRBD1
CDR3: CASTPARTGNTEAFF
DNA: TGTGCCAGCACCCCCGCCCGGACAGGCAACACTGAAGCTTTCTTT

V: TRBV2
size: -
J: TRBJ1-2
D: -
CDR3: CASRVDRLYGYTF
DNA: TGTGCCAGCAGGGTAGACAGGCTCTATGGCTACACCTTC

V: TRBV20-1
size: -
J: TRBJ1-1
D: -
CDR3: CSAVTGIEAFF
DNA: TGCAGTGCCGTAACAGGGATTGAAGCTTTCTTT

V: TRBV2
size: -
J: TRBJ2-4
D: -
CDR3: CASSDTGTLKNIQYF
DNA: TGTGCCAGCAGTGACACAGGGACCCTGAAAAACATTCAGTACTTC

V: TRBV30
size: -
J: TRBJ1-5
D: -
CDR3: CAWSGGGNQPQHF
DNA: TGTGCCTGGAGCGGGGGTGGGAATCAGCCCCAGCATTTT

V: TRBV11-2
size: -
J: TRBJ1-2
D: -
CDR3: CASSLGAGSDGYTF
DNA: TGTGCCAGCAGCTTAGGGGCAGGGTCAGATGGCTACACCTTC

V: TRBV4-1
size: -
J: TRBJ2-7
D: -
CDR3: CASSQEGEGDEQYF
DNA: TGCGCCAGCAGCCAAGAAGGTGAGGGGGACGAGCAGTACTTC

V: TRBV29-1
size: few
J: TRBJ1-1
D: TRBD1
CDR3: CSGLQGAGTEAFF
DNA: TGCAGCGGTTTACAGGGGGCAGGAACTGAAGCTTTCTTT

V: TRBV12-3/TRBV12-4
size: -
J: TRBJ2-7
D: TRBD1
CDR3: CASSSGGHEQYF
DNA: TGTGCCAGCAGTTCAGGGGGCCACGAGCAGTACTTC

V: TRBV3-1/TRBV3-2
size: -
J: TRBJ1-6
D: -
CDR3: CASSQVTALNSPLHF
DNA: TGTGCCAGCAGCCAAGTGACAGCTTTGAATTCACCCCTCCACTTT

V: TRBV2
size: -
J: TRBJ2-5
D: -
CDR3: CASSLLETQYF
DNA: TGTGCCAGCAGCCTGTTGGAGACCCAGTACTTC

V: TRBV27
size: -
J: TRBJ2-3
D: -
CDR3: CASSVYTTADTQYF
DNA: TGTGCCAGCAGCGTCTACACTACCGCAGATACGCAGTATTTT

V: TRBV30
size: -
J: TRBJ1-6
D: -
CDR3: CAWRTGTLNSPLHF
DNA: TGTGCCTGGAGGACGGGGACACTAAATTCACCCCTCCACTTT

V: TRBV3-1/TRBV3-2
size: -
J: TRBJ2-5
D: -
CDR3: CASSHRDQETQYF
DNA: TGTGCCAGCAGCCATCGAGATCAAGAGACCCAGTACTTC

V: TRBV6-7
size: few
J: TRBJ2-2
D: TRBD1
CDR3: CASSYIKDRALAGELFF
DNA: TGTGCCAGCAGTTACATAAAGGACAGGGCCCTCGCCGGGGAGCTGTTTTTT

V: TRBV28
size: -
J: TRBJ1-2
D: -
CDR3: CASSPGHQANYGYTF
DNA: TGTGCCAGCAGCCCGGGACACCAAGCTAACTATGGCTACACCTTC

V: TRBV5-4
size: -
J: TRBJ1-2
D: -
CDR3: CASSSPVGGLGLDYTF
DNA: TGTGCCAGCAGCTCGCCGGTCGGGGGTCTTGGACTGGACTACACCTTC

V: TRBV5-4
size: once
J: TRBJ2-3
D: -
CDR3: CASSPNTGTDTQYF
DNA: TGTGCCAGCAGCCCCAATACAGGGACAGATACGCAGTATTTT

V: TRBV5-4
size: -
J: TRBJ2-3
D: -
CDR3: CASSLRRGSDTQYF
DNA: TGTGCCAGCAGCTTGAGGCGGGGTTCAGATACGCAGTATTTT

V: TRBV5-4
size: once
J: TRBJ2-5
D: -
CDR3: CASSLAGQGRSVETQYF
DNA: TGTGCCAGCAGCTTGGCCGGGCAGGGCAGGAGTGTGGAGACCCAGTACTTC

V: TRBV6-2/TRBV6-3
size: -
J: TRBJ2-1
D: -
CDR3: CASSYSDFRYNEQFF
DNA: TGTGCCAGCAGTTACTCGGACTTCCGCTACAATGAGCAGTTCTTC

V: TRBV5-1
size: -
J: TRBJ2-4
D: TRBD1
CDR3: CASSTLDRGENIQYF
DNA: TGCGCCAGCAGCACCCTTGACAGGGGGGAAAACATTCAGTACTTC

V: TRBV12-3/TRBV12-4
size: -
J: TRBJ1-2
D: TRBD1
CDR3: CASTPDRVGYTF
DNA: TGTGCCAGCACCCCCGACAGGGTAGGCTACACCTTC

V: TRBV24-1
size: -
J: TRBJ1-2
D: TRBD1
CDR3: CATSDSGQDLDYGYTF
DNA: TGTGCCACCAGTGATTCGGGACAGGACCTTGACTATGGCTACACCTTC

V: TRBV9
size: -
J: TRBJ2-5
D: -
CDR3: CASSVAGEETQYF
DNA: TGTGCCAGCAGCGTAGCGGGGGAAGAGACCCAGTACTTC

V: TRBV7-2
size: -
J: TRBJ2-7
D: TRBD2
CDR3: CASSLEAGGLYEQYF
DNA: TGTGCCAGCAGCTTAGAAGCGGGGGGGCTGTACGAGCAGTACTTC

V: TRBV28
size: -
J: TRBJ1-1
D: TRBD1
CDR3: CASSLPGGIVEAFF
DNA: TGTGCCAGCAGTTTGCCAGGGGGCATCGTTGAAGCTTTCTTT

V: TRBV7-9
size: -
J: TRBJ2-1
D: TRBD1
CDR3: CASSLATRQGEQFF
DNA: TGTGCCAGCAGCTTGGCCACTAGACAGGGTGAGCAGTTCTTC

V: TRBV30
size: many
J: TRBJ2-3
D: -
CDR3: CAWKVRRGRTDTQYF
DNA: TGTGCCTGGAAGGTTCGGCGGGGCCGCACAGATACGCAGTATTTT

V: TRBV7-9
size: -
J: TRBJ2-7
D: -
CDR3: CASSASYTGEQYF
DNA: TGTGCCAGCAGCGCGTCGTACACGGGGGAGCAGTACTTC

V: TRBV7-2
size: -
J: TRBJ2-1
D: TRBD2
CDR3: CASSVTSGGYNEQFF
DNA: TGTGCCAGCAGCGTCACTAGCGGGGGTTACAATGAGCAGTTCTTC

V: TRBV28
size: -
J: TRBJ1-2
D: -
CDR3: CASSPLGLTLYGYTF
DNA: TGTGCCAGCAGTCCCCTAGGCCTGACCCTCTATGGCTACACCTTC

V: TRBV19
size: -
J: TRBJ2-7
D: -
CDR3: CASSIAMTGPIYEQYF
DNA: TGTGCCAGTAGTATAGCTATGACAGGTCCCATCTACGAGCAGTACTTC

V: TRBV5-4
size: -
J: TRBJ1-1
D: TRBD1
CDR3: CASSPQSSGGAYTEAFF
DNA: TGTGCCAGCAGCCCACAATCGTCAGGGGGCGCCTACACTGAAGCTTTCTTT

V: TRBV5-4
size: once
J: TRBJ2-7
D: -
CDR3: CASSPRGSSYEQYF
DNA: TGTGCCAGCAGCCCCAGGGGTAGCTCCTACGAGCAGTACTTC

V: TRBV5-1
size: -
J: TRBJ2-5
D: -
CDR3: CASSLAKGGAETQYF
DNA: TGCGCCAGCAGCTTGGCCAAGGGGGGGGCCGAGACCCAGTACTTC

V: TRBV27
size: -
J: TRBJ1-1
D: -
CDR3: CASRITGRGEAFF
DNA: TGTGCCAGCCGAATAACAGGGAGGGGTGAAGCTTTCTTT

V: TRBV3-1/TRBV3-2
size: -
J: TRBJ2-3
D: TRBD1
CDR3: CASSLLGTAVTDTQYF
DNA: TGTGCCAGCAGCCTCCTGGGGACAGCAGTCACAGATACGCAGTATTTT

V: TRBV5-1
size: -
J: TRBJ2-5
D: TRBD1
CDR3: CASSLNTGDETQYF
DNA: TGCGCCAGCAGCTTGAACACAGGGGACGAGACCCAGTACTTC

V: TRBV7-9
size: -
J: TRBJ1-6
D: -
CDR3: CASSPYGGSDSPLHF
DNA: TGTGCCAGCAGCCCTTACGGGGGGTCGGATTCACCCCTCCACTTT

V: TRBV11-3
size: -
J: TRBJ2-1
D: TRBD2
CDR3: CASSLALAGYNEQFF
DNA: TGTGCCAGCAGCTTAGCACTAGCGGGATACAATGAGCAGTTCTTC